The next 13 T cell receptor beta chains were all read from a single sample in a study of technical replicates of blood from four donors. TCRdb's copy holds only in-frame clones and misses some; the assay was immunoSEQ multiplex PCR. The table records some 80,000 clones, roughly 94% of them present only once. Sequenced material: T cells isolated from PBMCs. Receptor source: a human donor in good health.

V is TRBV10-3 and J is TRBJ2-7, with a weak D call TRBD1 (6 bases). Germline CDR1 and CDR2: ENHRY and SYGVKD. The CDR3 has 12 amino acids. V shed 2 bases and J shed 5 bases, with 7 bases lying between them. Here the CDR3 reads CAISEEGDEQYF. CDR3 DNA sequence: TGTGCCATCAGTGAGGAGGGGGACGAGCAGTACTTC.

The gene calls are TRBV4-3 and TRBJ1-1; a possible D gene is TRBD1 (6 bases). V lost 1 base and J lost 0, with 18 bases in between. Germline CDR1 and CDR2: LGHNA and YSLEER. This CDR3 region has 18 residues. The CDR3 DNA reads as TGCGCCAGCAGCCAAGGTTACCTACGGGACACCTTGAACACTGAAGCTTTCTTT. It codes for CASSQGYLRDTLNTEAFF.

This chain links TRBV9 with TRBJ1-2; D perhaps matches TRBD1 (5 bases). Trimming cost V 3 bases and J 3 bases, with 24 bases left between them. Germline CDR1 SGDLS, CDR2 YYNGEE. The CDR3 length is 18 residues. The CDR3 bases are TGTGCCAGCAGCGGACTTAGCGGGGGACCCCAAATCCACTATGGCTACACCTTC. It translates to CASSGLSGGPQIHYGYTF.

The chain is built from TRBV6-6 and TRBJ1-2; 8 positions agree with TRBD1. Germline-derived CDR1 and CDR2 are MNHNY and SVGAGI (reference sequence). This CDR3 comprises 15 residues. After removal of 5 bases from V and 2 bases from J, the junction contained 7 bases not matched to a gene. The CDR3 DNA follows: TGTGCCAGCAGTCTCCCCGGACAGGGAAACTATGGCTACACCTTC. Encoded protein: CASSLPGQGNYGYTF.

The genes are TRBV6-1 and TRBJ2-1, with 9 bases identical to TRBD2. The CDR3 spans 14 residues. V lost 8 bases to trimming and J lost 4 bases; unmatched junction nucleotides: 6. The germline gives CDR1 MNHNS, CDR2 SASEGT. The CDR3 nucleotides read TGTGCCAGCTCACTAGCGGGCGAATACAATGAGCAGTTCTTC. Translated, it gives CASSLAGEYNEQFF.

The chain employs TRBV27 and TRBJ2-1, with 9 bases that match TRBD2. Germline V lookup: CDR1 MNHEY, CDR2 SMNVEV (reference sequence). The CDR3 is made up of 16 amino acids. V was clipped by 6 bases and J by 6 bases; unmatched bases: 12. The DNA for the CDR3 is TGTGCCAGCAGCTCCTTGGGAGCGGGAGGTATCAATGAGCAGTTCTTC. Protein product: CASSSLGAGGINEQFF.

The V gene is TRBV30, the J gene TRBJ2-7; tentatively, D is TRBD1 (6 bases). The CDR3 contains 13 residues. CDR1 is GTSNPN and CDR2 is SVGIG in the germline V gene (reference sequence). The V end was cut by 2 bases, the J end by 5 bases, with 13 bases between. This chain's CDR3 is CAWSRTTGNEQYF. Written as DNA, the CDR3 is TGTGCCTGGAGTAGAACTACAGGGAACGAGCAGTACTTC.

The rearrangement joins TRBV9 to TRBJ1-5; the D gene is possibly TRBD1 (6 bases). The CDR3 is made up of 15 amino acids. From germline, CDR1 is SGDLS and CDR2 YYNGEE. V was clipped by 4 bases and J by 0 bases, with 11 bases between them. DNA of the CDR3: TGTGCCAGCAGCCTGGACAGAGATAGCAATCAGCCCCAGCATTTT. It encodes CASSLDRDSNQPQHF. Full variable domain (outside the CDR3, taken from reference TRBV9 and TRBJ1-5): DSGVTQTPKHLITATGQRVTLRCSPRSGDLSVYWYQQSLDQGLQFLIQYYNGEERAKGNILERFSAQQFPDLHSELNLSSLELGDSALYFCASSLDRDSNQPQHFGDGTRLSIL.

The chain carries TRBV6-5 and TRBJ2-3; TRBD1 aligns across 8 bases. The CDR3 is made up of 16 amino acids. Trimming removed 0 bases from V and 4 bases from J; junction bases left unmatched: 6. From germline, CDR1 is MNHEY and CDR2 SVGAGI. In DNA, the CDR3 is TGTGCCAGCAGTTACTCTTCCGGGACAGGTTCAGATACGCAGTATTTT. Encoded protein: CASSYSSGTGSDTQYF.

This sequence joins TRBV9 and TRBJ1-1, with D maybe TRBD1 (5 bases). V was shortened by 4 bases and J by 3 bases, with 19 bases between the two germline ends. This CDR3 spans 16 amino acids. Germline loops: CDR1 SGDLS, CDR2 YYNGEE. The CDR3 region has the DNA TGTGCCAGCAGCCCTAATAATGGTGGGGCCGACACTGAAGCTTTCTTT. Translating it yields CASSPNNGGADTEAFF.

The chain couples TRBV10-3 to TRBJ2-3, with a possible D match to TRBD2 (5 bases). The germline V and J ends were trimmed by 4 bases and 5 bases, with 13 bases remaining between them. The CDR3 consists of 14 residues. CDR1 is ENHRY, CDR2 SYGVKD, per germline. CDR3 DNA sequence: TGTGCCATCAGTGTATCGACGGGGAGAGATACGCAGTATTTT. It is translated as CAISVSTGRDTQYF.

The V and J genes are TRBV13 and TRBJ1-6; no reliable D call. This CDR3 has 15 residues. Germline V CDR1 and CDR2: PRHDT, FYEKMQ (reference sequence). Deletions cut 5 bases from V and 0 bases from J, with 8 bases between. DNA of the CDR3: TGTGCCAGCAGCCCAGACTTCTCCTATAATTCACCCCTCCACTTT. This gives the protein CASSPDFSYNSPLHF.

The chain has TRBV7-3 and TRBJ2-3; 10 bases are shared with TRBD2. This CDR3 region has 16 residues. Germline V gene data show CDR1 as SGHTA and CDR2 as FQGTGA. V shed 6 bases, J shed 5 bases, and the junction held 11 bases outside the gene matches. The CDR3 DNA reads TGTGCCAGCAGTTTCTCTAGCGGGAGTGCAGTAGATACGCAGTATTTT. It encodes CASSFSSGSAVDTQYF. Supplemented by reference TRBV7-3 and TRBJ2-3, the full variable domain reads GAGVSQTPSNKVTEKGKYVELRCDPISGHTALYWYRQSLGQGPEFLIYFQGTGAADDSGLPNDRFFAVRPEGSVSTLKIQRTERGDSAVYLCASSFSSGSAVDTQYFGPGTRLTVL.